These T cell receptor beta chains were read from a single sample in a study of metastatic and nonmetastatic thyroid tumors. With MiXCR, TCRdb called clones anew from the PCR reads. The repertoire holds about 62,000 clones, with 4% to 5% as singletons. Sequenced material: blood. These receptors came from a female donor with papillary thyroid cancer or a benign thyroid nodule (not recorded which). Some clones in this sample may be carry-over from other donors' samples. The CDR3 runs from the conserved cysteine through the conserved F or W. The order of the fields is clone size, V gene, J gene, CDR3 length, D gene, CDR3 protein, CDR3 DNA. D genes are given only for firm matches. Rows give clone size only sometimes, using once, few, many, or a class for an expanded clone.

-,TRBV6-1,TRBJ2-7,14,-,CASSSGGLRAEQYF,TGTGCCAGCAGTTCCGGGGGTTTGCGGGCCGAGCAGTACTTC
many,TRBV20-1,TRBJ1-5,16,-,CSASQGGRASNQPQHF,TGCAGTGCTTCCCAGGGAGGCAGGGCTAGCAATCAGCCCCAGCATTTT
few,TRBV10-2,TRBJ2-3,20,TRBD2,CASSEVAWTSGSVGTDTQYF,TGCGCCAGCAGTGAGGTTGCGTGGACTAGCGGGAGTGTGGGCACAGATACGCAGTATTTT
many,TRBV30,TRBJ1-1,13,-,CAWLAEQWGEAFF,TGTGCCTGGCTCGCGGAACAATGGGGTGAAGCTTTCTTT
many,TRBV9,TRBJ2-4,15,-,CASSAGLGGANIQYF,TGTGCCAGCAGCGCTGGACTCGGGGGCGCGAACATTCAGTACTTC
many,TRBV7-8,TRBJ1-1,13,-,CASSFYRDTEAFF,TGTGCCAGCAGCTTTTACAGGGACACTGAAGCCTTCTTT
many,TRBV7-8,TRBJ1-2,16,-,CASSLLGTKVSSGYTF,TGTGCCAGCAGCTTATTAGGGACCAAAGTATCGTCTGGCTACACCTTC
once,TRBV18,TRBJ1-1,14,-,CASSKIGQNTEAFF,TGTGCCAGTTCCAAAATAGGACAAAACACTGAAGCTTTCTTT
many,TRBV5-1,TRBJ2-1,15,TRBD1,CASSPGQGSYNEQFF,TGCGCCAGCAGCCCGGGACAGGGCTCCTACAATGAGCAGTTCTTC
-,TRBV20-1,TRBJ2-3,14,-,CSARGPVNTDTQYF,TGTAGTGCTAGGGGTCCGGTAAACACAGATACGCAGTATTTT
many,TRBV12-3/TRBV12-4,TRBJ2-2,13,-,CASSAQNTGELFF,TGTGCCAGCTCTGCCCAGAACACCGGGGAGCTGTTTTTT
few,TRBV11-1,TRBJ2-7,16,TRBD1,CASSLEKGQGNYEQYF,TGTGCCAGCAGCCTAGAGAAGGGACAGGGGAACTACGAGCAGTACTTC
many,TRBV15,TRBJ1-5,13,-,CATSRGGDQPQHF,TGTGCCACCAGCAGAGGTGGGGATCAGCCCCAGCATTTT
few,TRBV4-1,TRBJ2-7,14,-,CASSTLDGAYEQYF,TGCGCCAGCAGCACCCTGGACGGGGCCTACGAGCAGTACTTC
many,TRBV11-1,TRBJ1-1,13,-,CASSRAPRTEAFF,TGTGCCAGCAGCCGGGCCCCCCGCACTGAAGCTTTCTTT
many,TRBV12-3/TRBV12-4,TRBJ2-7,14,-,CASSPGGLHYEQYF,TGTGCCAGCAGTCCAGGGGGACTCCACTACGAGCAGTACTTC
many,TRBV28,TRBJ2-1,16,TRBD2,CAGTKMGLAGANEQFF,TGTGCCGGCACCAAAATGGGACTAGCGGGAGCAAATGAGCAGTTCTTC
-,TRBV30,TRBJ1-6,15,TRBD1,CAWSVPGQSNSPLHF,TGTGCCTGGAGTGTACCGGGACAGTCAAATTCACCCCTCCACTTT
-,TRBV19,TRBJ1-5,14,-,CASKVRYSNQPQHF,TGTGCCAGTAAGGTCAGATATAGCAATCAGCCCCAGCATTTT
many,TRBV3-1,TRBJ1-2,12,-,CASSQTEYGYTF,TGTGCCAGCAGCCAAACTGAGTATGGCTACACCTTC
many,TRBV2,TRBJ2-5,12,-,CASGRGGETQYF,TGTGCCAGCGGTAGGGGGGGAGAGACCCAGTACTTC
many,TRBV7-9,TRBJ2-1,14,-,CASSLTGSYNEQFF,TGTGCCAGCAGCCTGACAGGATCCTACAATGAGCAGTTCTTC
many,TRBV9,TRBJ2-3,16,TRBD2,CASSVGTSGGWDTQYF,TGTGCCAGCAGCGTCGGGACTAGCGGAGGTTGGGATACGCAGTATTTT
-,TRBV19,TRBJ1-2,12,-,CASTTRTNGYTF,TGTGCCAGTACTACAAGAACGAATGGCTACACCTTC
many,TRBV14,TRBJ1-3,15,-,CASSLQGYSGNTIYF,TGTGCCAGCAGCCTTCAGGGCTACTCTGGAAACACCATATATTTT
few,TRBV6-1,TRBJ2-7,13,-,CASSQSGRYEQYF,TGTGCCAGCAGTCAGTCTGGGCGCTACGAGCAGTACTTC
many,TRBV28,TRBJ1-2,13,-,CASSLQGLYGYTF,TGTGCCAGCAGTTTACAGGGCCTCTATGGCTACACCTTC
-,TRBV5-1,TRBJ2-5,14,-,CASSLLQLQETQYF,TGCGCCAGCAGCTTGTTACAGCTCCAAGAGACCCAGTACTTC
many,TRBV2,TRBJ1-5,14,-,CASRELGPNQPQHF,TGTGCCAGTCGTGAGCTCGGGCCTAATCAGCCCCAGCATTTT
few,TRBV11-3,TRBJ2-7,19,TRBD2,CASSSGTSGRAGRSYEQYF,TGTGCCAGCAGCTCAGGGACTAGCGGGAGGGCCGGGCGCTCCTACGAGCAGTACTTC
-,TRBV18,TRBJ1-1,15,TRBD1,CASSYLTGGDTEAFF,TGTGCCAGCTCATATTTGACAGGGGGAGACACTGAAGCTTTCTTT
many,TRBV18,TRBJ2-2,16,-,CASSPVLQANTGELFF,TGTGCCAGCTCACCAGTATTACAGGCGAACACCGGGGAGCTGTTTTTT
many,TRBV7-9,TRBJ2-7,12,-,CASRGATYEQYF,TGTGCCAGCCGGGGGGCCACCTACGAGCAGTACTTC
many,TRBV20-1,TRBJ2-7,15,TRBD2,CSARDGGRDRDEQYF,TGCAGTGCTAGAGATGGGGGGAGGGACCGCGACGAGCAGTACTTC
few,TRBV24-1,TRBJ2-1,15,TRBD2,CATSEASGPSDEQFF,TGTGCCACCAGTGAAGCTAGCGGGCCGTCGGATGAGCAGTTCTTC
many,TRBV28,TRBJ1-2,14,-,CASSLAGPSDGYTF,TGTGCCAGCAGTTTGGCAGGGCCTTCGGATGGCTACACCTTC
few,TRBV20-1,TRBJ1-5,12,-,CSAKRPNQPQHF,TGCAGTGCAAAACGCCCCAATCAGCCCCAGCATTTT
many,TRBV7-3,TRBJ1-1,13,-,CASRATVNTEAFF,TGTGCCAGCAGGGCGACAGTGAACACTGAAGCTTTCTTT
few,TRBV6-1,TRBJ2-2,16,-,CASTPRGLPNTGELFF,TGTGCCAGCACACCCAGGGGACTACCGAACACCGGGGAGCTGTTTTTT
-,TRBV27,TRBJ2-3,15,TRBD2,CASSLTSGTTDTQYF,TGTGCCAGCAGTCTTACTAGCGGGACCACAGATACGCAGTATTTT
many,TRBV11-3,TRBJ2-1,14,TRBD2,CASSRSGGNNEQFF,TGTGCCAGCAGCAGAAGCGGGGGTAACAATGAGCAGTTCTTC
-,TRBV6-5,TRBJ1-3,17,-,CASSYSVQAAVGNTIYF,TGTGCCAGCAGTTACTCCGTGCAGGCCGCGGTTGGAAACACCATATATTTT